The following is a T cell receptor (beta chain) sequence with its context. These data are taken from a study of T-cell memory formation after mild COVID-19. CDR3 length: 15 amino acids. The J segment lost 4 bases and the V segment lost 5 bases, leaving 10 bases of the junction unmatched. Germline assignment: CDR1 SEHNR and CDR2 FQNEAQ (reference sequence). TCRdb ran MiXCR on the 5' RACE reads and lists one entry per CDR3 protein. The sample holds some 160,000 distinct CDR3 sequences, roughly 28% seen once. The source material was PBMCs or a T cell subset sorted from them (not recorded which). V gene TRBV7-9 combines with J gene TRBJ2-7; 8 bases are a match to TRBD1. The source of this sequence is an adult woman who had mild COVID-19 (a few samples of this study predate the infection). Cell type and time point are not known. The chain's CDR3 is CASSPTDRGPYEQYF. CDR3 DNA sequence: TGTGCCAGCAGCCCTACTGACAGGGGTCCTTACGAGCAGTACTTC.